Shown below are 22 T cell receptor beta chains from a single sample sequenced in a study of cytomegalovirus exposure and HLA in healthy donors (dated by TCRdb to the late 2010s). The protocol used for the library was the immunoSEQ multiplex PCR assay. The multiplex PCR relied on a mix of 60 forward primers for TCR Vbeta segments and 13 reverse primers for TCR Jbeta segments. TCRdb holds this immuneACCESS table with in-frame rearrangements only. Some clones are missing; in checked studies, unresolved V genes explain under half, and the rest has no known cause. Counted in this sample were 95,000 to 150,000 clones; about three quarters of them appeared once. About 2.6% of the sample is in the top ten clones. The sequencing sample was made of PBMCs. The receptors come from a woman in her thirties or forties in good health and CMV-seropositive.

The chain couples TRBV6-5 to TRBJ2-7, with 7 bases aligning to TRBD1. This CDR3 has 15 amino acids. With 0 bases clipped from V and 3 bases from J, the junction kept 5 bases outside the gene matches. Germline CDR1 and CDR2: MNHEY and SVGAGI. The CDR3, as DNA: TGTGCCAGCAGTTACTCCGACAGGGTAGGCTACGAGCAGTACTTC. This codes for CASSYSDRVGYEQYF.

The chain is built from TRBV25-1 and TRBJ1-1; tentative D call: TRBD1 (5 bases). Germline CDR1 reads MGHDK; CDR2 reads SYGVNS. The CDR3 contains 14 residues. V shed 5 bases and J shed 4 bases, with 14 bases lying between them. This chain's CDR3 is CASSPAGMSTEAFF. As DNA, the CDR3 is TGTGCCAGCAGTCCCGCAGGGATGAGCACTGAAGCTTTCTTT. Based on the CDR3 plus reference TRBV25-1 and TRBJ1-1, the full variable domain is EADIYQTPRYLVIGTGKKITLECSQTMGHDKMYWYQQDPGMELHLIHYSYGVNSTEKGDLSSESTVSRIRTEHFPLTLESARPSHTSQYLCASSPAGMSTEAFFGQGTRLTVV.

The V call is TRBV9, the J call TRBJ2-1; the match to TRBD2 covers 11 bases. Germline trimming cut 3 bases from V and 7 bases from J; bases unmatched to any gene: 6. This CDR3 is built from 15 residues. In germline, CDR1 is SGDLS, CDR2 YYNGEE. This CDR3 reads CASSDSGGAENEQFF. In nucleotides, the CDR3 is TGTGCCAGCAGCGATAGCGGGGGGGCCGAGAATGAGCAGTTCTTC.

This rearrangement joins TRBV10-1 to TRBJ2-5; 7 nucleotides align to TRBD2. TRBJ2-7 explains the end of the DNA better; the J call may be wrong. Per the germline V gene, CDR1 is WNHNN and CDR2 is SYGVQD (reference sequence). The CDR3 contains 13 residues. CDR3 in DNA: TGCGCCAGCAGTGGGACTAGCTCCTACGAGCAGTACTTC. This codes for CASSGTSSYEQYF.

The rearrangement links TRBV10-3 to TRBJ1-2, with D possibly TRBD1 on 6 matching bases. The V gene lost 5 bases and the J gene lost 3 bases, with 16 bases spanning the gap. Germline assignment: CDR1 ENHRY and CDR2 SYGVKD. The CDR3 length is 15 residues. The CDR3 DNA reads as TGTGCCATCAGTTATAGACAGGCGGGGGACTATGGCTACACCTTC. This encodes CAISYRQAGDYGYTF.

The chain links TRBV27 to TRBJ1-3; TRBD1 aligns across 7 bases. Germline V lookup: CDR1 MNHEY, CDR2 SMNVEV (reference sequence). Trimming at V came to 2 bases and at J to 12 bases, leaving 10 bases not matched to a gene. The CDR3 is 14 residues long. Written as DNA, the CDR3 is TGTGCCAGCAGTTTAAATCAGGGGGGCACCATCATATATTTT. This sequence encodes CASSLNQGGTIIYF.

The V call is TRBV9, the J call TRBJ1-3; possible D gene TRBD1, 5 bases. CDR3 size: 15 residues. V was cut by 0 bases and J by 6 bases, with 13 bases left in between. Germline CDR1 is SGDLS and CDR2 is YYNGEE. CDR3 amino acids: CASSVEGALANTIYF. The CDR3, as DNA: TGTGCCAGCAGCGTAGAAGGGGCTCTGGCAAACACCATATATTTT.

The CDR3 nucleotides read TGCGCCAGCAGTTTTCCGGGACAGATGAACACTGAAGCTTTCTTT. Protein sequence: CASSFPGQMNTEAFF. The gene calls are TRBV4-1 and TRBJ1-1, with TRBD1 identical over 7 bases. There are 15 residues in the CDR3. CDR1 is MGHRA and CDR2 is YSYEKL in the germline V gene. V shed 6 bases and J 0 bases; nucleotides not matched to a gene: 7.

The V gene is TRBV6-5, the J gene TRBJ2-7; TRBD1 matches 9 bases. Trimming removed 3 bases from V and 4 bases from J; junction bases left unmatched: 10. Germline V gene sequence: CDR1 MNHEY, CDR2 SVGAGI. The CDR3 totals 16 residues. DNA for the CDR3: TGTGCCAGCAGTTATAAGCCGGGACAGGGACCTTACGAGCAGTACTTC. Translation: CASSYKPGQGPYEQYF.

CDR3 protein: CASSPGQGAVYEQYF. The CDR3 nucleotides are TGTGCCAGTAGCCCGGGACAGGGGGCCGTCTACGAGCAGTACTTC. The rearrangement uses TRBV19 and TRBJ2-7; 12 nucleotides align to TRBD1. Germline CDR1 LNHDA, CDR2 SQIVND (reference sequence). The CDR3 is 15 amino acids. The trim removed 6 bases at V and 3 bases at J, leaving 6 bases unmatched.

The chain employs TRBV5-8 and TRBJ2-2; a possible D gene is TRBD1 (5 bases). This CDR3 is built from 15 residues. Trimming took off 4 bases at V and 3 bases at J, with 13 bases between the two ends. CDR1 and CDR2 (germline): SGHTS, YDEGEE. This CDR3 reads CASSARARYTGELFF. Written as DNA, the CDR3 is TGTGCCAGCAGCGCCAGGGCGCGGTACACCGGGGAGCTGTTTTTT.

A single count supports this clone. This chain links TRBV5-8 with TRBJ2-1; possibly TRBD2 for D (6 bases). This CDR3 has 13 amino acids. Looked up from germline, CDR1 is SGHTS and CDR2 is YDEGEE. Trimming pared 5 bases from V and 6 bases from J, leaving 12 bases between. The CDR3 loop reads CASRPGGLNEQFF. The CDR3 DNA reads as TGTGCCAGCAGACCCGGGGGTCTCAATGAGCAGTTCTTC.

This chain joins TRBV2 and TRBJ1-5; tentatively, D is TRBD1 (5 bases). Germline V gives CDR1 SNHLY, CDR2 FYNNEI. Trimming cost V 6 bases and J 0 bases, with 12 bases left between them. This CDR3 region has 15 residues. CDR3 residues: CASRSDMYSNQPQHF. The CDR3 DNA reads as TGTGCCAGCAGGTCGGACATGTATAGCAATCAGCCCCAGCATTTT.

The chain carries TRBV11-2 and TRBJ2-7; 8 nucleotides match TRBD2. The germline CDR1 and CDR2 sequences are SGHAT and FQNNGV. The V segment lost 7 bases and the J segment 1 base; nucleotides outside the gene matches: 9. The CDR3 is 15 amino acids. This chain's CDR3 is CASTRGTGGSYEQYF. CDR3 DNA: TGTGCCAGCACCCGCGGAACGGGAGGGTCCTACGAGCAGTACTTC.

The rearrangement uses TRBV5-8 and TRBJ2-5; 11 nucleotides line up with TRBD1. Trimming cost V 2 bases and J 0 bases; bases outside gene matches: 3. This CDR3 has 16 residues. Germline V gene sequence: CDR1 SGHTS, CDR2 YDEGEE. As DNA, the CDR3 is TGTGCCAGCAGCTTTGGACAGGGGGCTCACCAAGAGACCCAGTACTTC. This sequence encodes CASSFGQGAHQETQYF.

This clone was detected only a few times. The CDR3, as DNA: TGTGCCAGTAGCCTAGACAGGGTTCAGCCCCAGCATTTT. Its translation: CASSLDRVQPQHF. The chain is built from TRBV19 and TRBJ1-5, with 7 bases that match TRBD1. J was trimmed by 6 bases and V by 6 bases; bases with no gene match: 5. The CDR3 runs 13 residues. Germline-derived CDR1 and CDR2 are LNHDA and SQIVND (reference sequence).

The chain recombines TRBV5-6 with TRBJ1-6, with a weak D call TRBD1 (5 bases). The V end was cut by 3 bases, the J end by 0 bases, with 13 bases between. Germline assignment: CDR1 SGHDT and CDR2 YYEEEE. The CDR3 contains 17 residues. The CDR3, as DNA: TGTGCCAGCAGCTCCGGACAAGTGAGCTCCTATAATTCACCCCTCCACTTT. Amino acid sequence: CASSSGQVSSYNSPLHF.

The chain joins TRBV4-2 to TRBJ2-2, with 10 bases aligning to TRBD1. Germline CDR1 LGHNA, CDR2 YNFKEQ. The J segment lost 5 bases and the V segment lost 5 bases, leaving 11 bases of the junction unmatched. This CDR3 contains 17 residues. The CDR3 reads CASSTDPGQGWTGELFF. The CDR3 bases are TGTGCCAGCAGCACCGATCCGGGACAGGGGTGGACCGGGGAGCTGTTTTTT.

The V gene is TRBV7-2, the J gene TRBJ1-1; the D is unclear. V dropped 3 bases and J dropped 1 base, with 6 bases sitting between them. CDR1 and CDR2 from the germline V gene are SGHTA and FQGNSA. This CDR3 is built from 13 residues. The CDR3 sequence: CASSFTENTEAFF. The CDR3 bases are TGTGCCAGCAGCTTTACAGAGAACACTGAAGCTTTCTTT.

The CDR3 coding sequence is TGTGCCAGCAGCCGGGATTGGCAGTACACTGAAGCTTTCTTT. Protein sequence: CASSRDWQYTEAFF. V and J are TRBV7-2 and TRBJ1-1; unclear D gene. Germline V gene data show CDR1 as SGHTA and CDR2 as FQGNSA. Trimming removed 5 bases from V and 3 bases from J, with 13 bases in between. This CDR3 has 14 residues.

This rearrangement joins TRBV5-6 to TRBJ2-4, with D unresolved. CDR3 size: 14 residues. Trimming took 0 bases from V and 0 from J, leaving 4 bases between them. Germline V CDR1 and CDR2: SGHDT, YYEEEE. DNA for the CDR3: TGTGCCAGCAGCTTGGGGCTAGCCAAAAACATTCAGTACTTC. Translated: CASSLGLAKNIQYF.

This clone was counted once. V and J are TRBV4-3 and TRBJ2-4, with TRBD1 matching over 10 bases. Trimming at V came to 0 bases and at J to 0 bases, leaving 8 bases not matched to a gene. The CDR3 contains 19 residues. The germline CDR1 and CDR2 sequences are LGHNA and YSLEER. CDR3 in amino acids: CASSQEGQGTDGAKNIQYF. Written as DNA, the CDR3 is TGCGCCAGCAGCCAAGAGGGACAGGGGACGGATGGAGCCAAAAACATTCAGTACTTC.